This T cell receptor (beta chain) came from a study of shared clonotypes between healthy human individuals. Study context: Per donor, three plates held CD4 naive cells, three held CD4 memory, two held CD8 naive and one held CD8 memory.

Terminally differentiated effector memory CD45RA+ cells were excluded from the naive CD8 cells, which were CD45RO-negative and positively selected for CCR7. Between the trimmed V and J ends, which lost 7 bases and 0 bases, there was a span of 10 bases. From germline, CDR1 is MNHNS and CDR2 SASEGT. The CDR3 is made up of 13 amino acids. Generated by immunoSEQ multiplex PCR, the TCRdb table keeps only in-frame clones and is missing some. Among around 1,900,000 clones listed, around 93% were seen once. Specimen: naive CD8+ T cells from PBMCs. The TCR was taken from a man younger than 30 in good health. Some clones in this sample may be carry-over from other donors' samples. The genes are TRBV6-1 and TRBJ2-7; possible D gene TRBD2, 6 bases. CDR3 nucleotide sequence: TGTGCCAGCATGGGGCGGGACTCCTACGAGCAGTACTTC. Translated, it gives CASMGRDSYEQYF.